These 3 T cell receptor beta chains were sequenced from one sample in a study of shared clonotypes between healthy human individuals. The table came from immunoSEQ multiplex PCR; TCRdb's copy has only in-frame clones and leaves some out. The sample consists of around 990,000 clones, roughly 80% of them appearing once. The sequencing sample was made of memory CD4+ T cells from PBMCs. The subset is: CD45RA-negative fraction. Receptors were obtained from a man in his late teens or twenties in good health. Some clones in this sample may be carry-over from other donors' samples.

This chain links TRBV27 with TRBJ2-1, with 13 bases matching TRBD2. Trimming removed 2 bases from V and 9 bases from J; junction bases left unmatched: 4. The CDR3 is made up of 15 amino acids. The V gene's germline CDR1 is MNHEY and CDR2 SMNVEV (reference sequence). The CDR3 region has the DNA TGTGCCAGCAGTTTAGGACTAGCGGGAGCGGGTGAGCAGTTCTTC. Translating it yields CASSLGLAGAGEQFF.

The V call is TRBV27, the J call TRBJ2-3, with TRBD1 matching 8 bases. Germline V gene sequence: CDR1 MNHEY, CDR2 SMNVEV (reference sequence). Trimming cost V 5 bases and J 0 bases; bases outside gene matches: 16. This CDR3 is 19 amino acids long. The CDR3 here is CASSRLYPRQGSSTDTQYF. The DNA for the CDR3 is TGTGCCAGCAGTCGCCTTTACCCCCGACAGGGGTCAAGCACAGATACGCAGTATTTT.

In its sample, this clone was seen once. The CDR3 reads CASSPPGTGLGTQYF. As DNA, the CDR3 is TGTGCCAGCTCACCACCCGGTACAGGATTGGGTACGCAGTATTTT. This chain connects TRBV18 to TRBJ2-3; TRBD1 is a possible D gene (5 bases). Germline loops: CDR1 KGHSH, CDR2 LQKENI. CDR3 length equals 15 residues. The V end was cut by 0 bases, the J end by 8 bases, with 15 bases between. The full variable domain, completed using reference TRBV18 and TRBJ2-3, is NAGVMQNPRHLVRRRGQEARLRCSPMKGHSHVYWYRQLPEEGLKFMVYLQKENIIDESGMPKERFSAEFPKEGPSILRIQQVVRGDSAAYFCASSPPGTGLGTQYFGPGTRLTVL.